This paragraph reports one T cell receptor (beta chain). Its antigen remains unidentified. The V end was cut by 5 bases, the J end by 9 bases, with 14 bases between. The CDR3 sequence is 13 residues long. Germline V lookup: CDR1 MNHNS, CDR2 SASEGT. The primer mix had 60 Vbeta and 13 Jbeta primers. TCRdb's table, derived via immunoSEQ multiplex PCR, lists solely in-frame clones and lacks some. In the table there are about 140,000 clones, 80% of which are singletons. This record belongs to a study of cytomegalovirus exposure and HLA in healthy donors. Study outcomes and limitations: A later analysis associated 15,000 or so TCR beta sequences with HLA alleles at a 0.05 false discovery rate. Cytomegalovirus status was reportedly diagnosed by the classifier with high specificity and sensitivity. A later analysis found TCR association rates differed by HLA locus, highest for DRB1 and lowest for HLA-C. A missense variant in DCLRE1C was later tied to TCR beta V- and J-gene trimming.

The sequenced material came from PBMCs. The rearrangement links TRBV6-1 to TRBJ1-5; perhaps TRBD1 as D (5 bases). The clonotype comes from a woman aged 40 to 50 in good health and CMV-seronegative. The CDR3 DNA is TGTGCCAGCAGTTCCGGCGGGACCCGGCCCCAGCATTTT. The encoded protein is CASSSGGTRPQHF.